This is a list of T cell receptor beta chains from one sample in a study of shared clonotypes between healthy human individuals. The table came from immunoSEQ multiplex PCR; TCRdb's copy has only in-frame clones and leaves some out. The data hold 1.4 million to 1.5 million clones, with approximately 97% observed a single time. The sequenced sample was naive CD4+ T cells sorted from blood. These TCRs come from a man aged 30 to 45 in good health. Each CDR3 is given with its conserved first and last residue. D genes are given only for firm matches. The size of a clone is reported for some rows only, either as once, few or many, or as a class for expanded clones.

d_call: -
v_call: TRBV18
j_call: TRBJ1-2
clone_size: -
cdr3_nt: TGTGCCAGCTCACCAAAGGAGTATGGCTACACCTTC
cdr3_aa: CASSPKEYGYTF

d_call: -
v_call: TRBV30
j_call: TRBJ2-6
clone_size: -
cdr3_nt: TGTGCCTGGAGTGGATTTACCGGGGCCAACGTCCTGACTTTC
cdr3_aa: CAWSGFTGANVLTF

d_call: -
v_call: TRBV28
j_call: TRBJ1-5
clone_size: -
cdr3_nt: TGTGCCAGCAGGTACACGGTTGGGCATAGCAATCAGCCCCAGCATTTT
cdr3_aa: CASRYTVGHSNQPQHF

d_call: TRBD1
v_call: TRBV7-9
j_call: TRBJ1-2
clone_size: -
cdr3_nt: TGTGCCAGCAGCTGGACGGGACAGGACTATGGCTACACCTTC
cdr3_aa: CASSWTGQDYGYTF

d_call: TRBD1
v_call: TRBV15
j_call: TRBJ2-7
clone_size: -
cdr3_nt: TGTGCCACCAGCAGGGGACAGTTCAGCTACGAGCAGTACTTC
cdr3_aa: CATSRGQFSYEQYF

d_call: -
v_call: TRBV14
j_call: TRBJ2-7
clone_size: -
cdr3_nt: TGTGCCAGCAGCCCCCTAGGCGTGGGCAGCTACGAGCAGTACTTC
cdr3_aa: CASSPLGVGSYEQYF

d_call: -
v_call: TRBV28
j_call: TRBJ2-1
clone_size: once
cdr3_nt: TGTGCCAGCATGGAGGTTAGCTCCTACAATGAGCAGTTCTTC
cdr3_aa: CASMEVSSYNEQFF

d_call: TRBD1
v_call: TRBV28
j_call: TRBJ1-2
clone_size: -
cdr3_nt: TGTGCCAGCAGTACCGTGGACAGGGCTAGATATGGCTACACCTTC
cdr3_aa: CASSTVDRARYGYTF

d_call: -
v_call: TRBV7-9
j_call: TRBJ2-2
clone_size: -
cdr3_nt: TGTGCCAGCAGCTATATTGGGAGTTCGAACACCGGGGAGCTGTTTTTT
cdr3_aa: CASSYIGSSNTGELFF

d_call: -
v_call: TRBV12-2
j_call: TRBJ2-4
clone_size: -
cdr3_nt: TGTGCAAGTCGCCCGCGGGGTGCGCGGGGTCACAAAAACATTCAGTACTTC
cdr3_aa: CASRPRGARGHKNIQYF

d_call: TRBD2
v_call: TRBV7-9
j_call: TRBJ2-5
clone_size: -
cdr3_nt: TGTGCCAGCAGCTTGGGGCGGGAGCAGTACTTC
cdr3_aa: CASSLGREQYF

d_call: -
v_call: TRBV7-2
j_call: TRBJ2-7
clone_size: -
cdr3_nt: TGTGCCAGCAGCTTAGTTATCTGGGGGCTGGTGTACGAGCAGTACTTC
cdr3_aa: CASSLVIWGLVYEQYF

d_call: TRBD2
v_call: TRBV7-8
j_call: TRBJ2-7
clone_size: -
cdr3_nt: TGTGCCAGCAGCTTAACCCGGGAGGGCAGGTACGAGCAGTACTTC
cdr3_aa: CASSLTREGRYEQYF

d_call: -
v_call: TRBV5-5
j_call: TRBJ2-7
clone_size: -
cdr3_nt: TGTGCCAGCAGCTTCCTAGATACAGGGCGCAACGAGCAGTACTTC
cdr3_aa: CASSFLDTGRNEQYF

d_call: -
v_call: TRBV28
j_call: TRBJ2-7
clone_size: -
cdr3_nt: TGTGCCAGCAGTTTAAGGTGGTACGAGCAGTACTTC
cdr3_aa: CASSLRWYEQYF

d_call: TRBD2
v_call: TRBV10-3
j_call: TRBJ2-1
clone_size: -
cdr3_nt: TGTGCCATCAAATCTCTAGCGGGAGCTTACAATGAGCAGTTCTTC
cdr3_aa: CAIKSLAGAYNEQFF

d_call: TRBD1
v_call: TRBV27
j_call: TRBJ1-1
clone_size: -
cdr3_nt: TGTGCCAGCAGGCCGACAGGGTCACCCACTGAAGCTTTCTTT
cdr3_aa: CASRPTGSPTEAFF

d_call: TRBD1
v_call: TRBV29-1
j_call: TRBJ2-1
clone_size: -
cdr3_nt: TGCAGCGTTGCAAAGGGGGCCGGATTCAATGAGCAGTTCTTC
cdr3_aa: CSVAKGAGFNEQFF